A single sample gave rise to the 9 T cell receptor beta chains below, sequenced in a study of blood T cells in healthy people across ages. The second PCR ran about 6 to 12 cycles with a sample-barcoded 5' primer and J-beta primers. TCRdb recomputed calls from the 5' RACE reads with MiXCR, one row per CDR3 protein. Of 1.5 million to 2 million distinct CDR3 sequences in the sample, around half were seen once. Sequenced: blood. These receptors all stem from a middle-aged woman in good health.

This clonotype was seen a handful of times. This chain links TRBV7-2 with TRBJ2-1, with 8 bases identical to TRBD2. This CDR3 contains 15 residues. V shed 4 bases and J 3 bases; nucleotides not matched to a gene: 5. Germline V CDR1 and CDR2: SGHTA, FQGNSA. CDR3 sequence (DNA): TGTGCCAGCAGCTCTAGCGGGCGGGGCTACAATGAGCAGTTCTTC. It translates to CASSSSGRGYNEQFF.

About this clonotype itself: An end of the junction does not agree with germline; a read error may underlie this. CDR3 amino acids: CASSAAGRLTYDYTF. CDR3 bases: TGCGCCAGCAGCGCTGCGGGACGCCTGACCTATGACTACACCTTC. This sequence joins TRBV5-1 and TRBJ1-2, with D perhaps matching TRBD1 (5 bases). The length of the CDR3 is 15 residues. Germline V lookup: CDR1 SGHRS, CDR2 YFSETQ.

The chain recombines TRBV28 with TRBJ2-3, with a possible D match to TRBD2 (6 bases). The CDR3 sequence is 16 residues long. Per germline, CDR1 MDHEN and CDR2 SYDVKM. V lost 6 bases and J 2 bases, leaving 18 bases between the germline ends. CDR3 DNA: TGTGCCAGCAGCAAGGGACTTCCTTCCCTCACAGATACGCAGTATTTT. Protein: CASSKGLPSLTDTQYF.

Points on this clonotype: This may come from a read error, since a much larger clone is one base off. The genes are TRBV12-3 or TRBV12-4 and TRBJ2-5, with TRBD1 matching 8 bases. The CDR3 totals 14 residues. Written as DNA, the CDR3 is TGTGCCAACAGTTTACAACAGGGGGGAGAGACCCAGTACTTC. Translated: CANSLQQGGETQYF.

In this sample, this clonotype turned up a few times. The chain couples TRBV29-1 to TRBJ2-1, with 8 bases fitting TRBD1. Germline V gene sequence: CDR1 SQVTM, CDR2 ANQGSEA. The CDR3 length is 13 residues. V lost 3 bases and J lost 6; bases outside the gene matches: 4. The CDR3: CSVEDRVRNEQFF. The CDR3 DNA reads TGCAGCGTTGAGGACAGGGTTCGCAATGAGCAGTTCTTC.

V is TRBV7-2 and J is TRBJ2-3; the D is unclear. This CDR3 region has 14 residues. Trimming stripped 0 bases from V and 4 bases from J, with 8 bases between. CDR1 SGHTA and CDR2 FQGNSA come from the germline V gene. The CDR3 spells CASSLASKSDTQYF. In DNA, the CDR3 is TGTGCCAGCAGCTTAGCGTCTAAATCAGATACGCAGTATTTT.

The gene calls are TRBV5-4 and TRBJ1-1; D call uncertain. Germline V gene lookup returns CDR1 SGHNT and CDR2 YYREEE (reference sequence). This CDR3 has 10 amino acids. The CDR3 loop reads CGWGNTEAFF. CDR3 coding DNA: TGTGGGTGGGGGAACACTGAAGCTTTCTTT.

The J gene is TRBJ2-3, the V gene TRBV5-6; TRBD2 is a possible D gene (6 bases). The CDR3 spans 16 residues. V shed 4 bases and J shed 4 bases, with 19 bases lying between them. Germline V gene lookup returns CDR1 SGHDT and CDR2 YYEEEE. The CDR3 coding sequence is TGTGCCAGCAGCGACCAGACTAGAGCGCTAGCAGATACGCAGTATTTT. Encoded protein: CASSDQTRALADTQYF.

The V and J genes are TRBV18 and TRBJ1-6, with D hard to call. The CDR3 runs to 15 residues. In germline, CDR1 is KGHSH, CDR2 LQKENI. With 10 bases removed from V and 7 bases from J, the gap between germline ends came to 20 bases. Written as DNA, the CDR3 is TGTGCCACCTCCCAGTTAGAAGCAATAAATTCACCCCTCCACTTT. The encoded protein is CATSQLEAINSPLHF.